This is a list of T cell receptor beta chains from one sample in a study of T cells after yellow fever vaccination. TCRdb reprocessed the 5' RACE reads via MiXCR and lists one record per CDR3 protein. The table records a few hundred thousand distinct CDR3 sequences, around 6.8% of them present only once. The sequencing used PBMCs, collected more than 35 days after the first yellow fever vaccination. The receptors shown here come from a young man who received the YFV17D yellow fever vaccine. Both conserved end residues are part of each CDR3. Fields, in order: clone size, J gene, V gene, D gene, CDR3 protein, CDR3 DNA. A D gene is named only where the DNA matches it firmly. Clone size appears in some rows only: once, few, many, or a class for an expanded clone.

size: -; J: TRBJ2-3; V: TRBV20-1; D: -; CDR3: CSAPHFRIDTQYF; DNA: TGCAGTGCTCCACACTTTAGAATAGATACGCAGTATTTT
size: -; J: TRBJ1-1; V: TRBV11-2; D: TRBD1; CDR3: CASSLGAGGRGTEAFF; DNA: TGTGCCAGCAGCTTAGGGGCAGGGGGCAGGGGCACTGAAGCTTTCTTT
size: -; J: TRBJ1-1; V: TRBV5-1; D: TRBD1; CDR3: CASDTGQGAPEAFF; DNA: TGCGCCAGCGACACGGGACAGGGGGCCCCTGAAGCTTTCTTT
size: many; J: TRBJ2-3; V: TRBV6-2/TRBV6-3; D: -; CDR3: CASSSTADTQYF; DNA: TGTGCCAGCAGTTCCACAGCAGATACGCAGTATTTT
size: -; J: TRBJ2-5; V: TRBV3-1; D: TRBD2; CDR3: CASSPGGGGVQETQYF; DNA: TGTGCCAGCAGCCCCGGCGGCGGGGGAGTTCAAGAGACCCAGTACTTC
size: -; J: TRBJ2-5; V: TRBV28; D: TRBD1; CDR3: CASTGTGESQYF; DNA: TGTGCCAGCACCGGGACAGGGGAATCCCAGTACTTC
size: -; J: TRBJ2-5; V: TRBV11-2; D: -; CDR3: CASSSPLLRETQYF; DNA: TGTGCCAGCAGCTCCCCACTGCTGAGGGAGACCCAGTACTTC
size: few; J: TRBJ2-7; V: TRBV3-1; D: TRBD1; CDR3: CASSRGTVIIYEQYF; DNA: TGTGCCAGCAGCAGGGGGACAGTAATTATCTACGAGCAGTACTTC
size: many; J: TRBJ2-1; V: TRBV28; D: -; CDR3: CASKSPAGGGYNEQFF; DNA: TGTGCCAGCAAAAGCCCGGCCGGGGGCGGGTACAATGAGCAGTTCTTC
size: -; J: TRBJ1-2; V: TRBV13; D: -; CDR3: CASSPGSGRAAYGYTF; DNA: TGTGCCAGCAGCCCCGGGTCGGGGCGCGCCGCCTATGGCTACACCTTC
size: many; J: TRBJ2-2; V: TRBV11-2; D: -; CDR3: CASSYLENTGELFF; DNA: TGTGCCAGCAGCTACTTAGAGAACACCGGGGAGCTGTTTTTT
size: -; J: TRBJ2-5; V: TRBV24-1; D: -; CDR3: CATEISETQYF; DNA: TGTGCCACCGAAATCTCAGAGACCCAGTACTTC
size: many; J: TRBJ2-3; V: TRBV7-2; D: -; CDR3: CASSRLSTDTQYF; DNA: TGTGCCAGCAGCCGACTTAGCACAGATACGCAGTATTTT
size: many; J: TRBJ2-1; V: TRBV6-2/TRBV6-3; D: -; CDR3: CASRDPGNEQFF; DNA: TGTGCCAGCAGAGACCCCGGAAATGAGCAGTTCTTC
size: -; J: TRBJ1-2; V: TRBV4-3; D: -; CDR3: CASSQQPYGNYGYTF; DNA: TGCGCCAGCAGCCAACAACCGTACGGAAACTATGGCTACACCTTC
size: few; J: TRBJ2-7; V: TRBV3-1; D: -; CDR3: CASSQVNEQYF; DNA: TGTGCCAGCAGCCAAGTCAACGAGCAGTACTTC
size: few; J: TRBJ1-6; V: TRBV5-6; D: -; CDR3: CASSLALTGGGSPLHF; DNA: TGTGCCAGCAGCTTGGCCTTGACAGGCGGGGGGTCACCCCTCCACTTT
size: -; J: TRBJ2-2; V: TRBV4-3; D: -; CDR3: CASSQVSGQAELFF; DNA: TGCGCCAGCAGCCAAGTTAGTGGGCAGGCAGAGCTGTTTTTT
size: few; J: TRBJ2-5; V: TRBV5-1; D: -; CDR3: CASSFGRLYQETQYF; DNA: TGCGCCAGCAGCTTTGGACGGCTGTACCAAGAGACCCAGTACTTC
size: few; J: TRBJ2-1; V: TRBV30; D: -; CDR3: CAWSPGVGEQFF; DNA: TGTGCCTGGAGTCCAGGCGTAGGTGAGCAGTTCTTC
size: few; J: TRBJ1-2; V: TRBV4-3; D: -; CDR3: CASSSLRGNYGYTF; DNA: TGCGCCAGCAGCTCACTCCGGGGGAACTATGGCTACACCTTC
size: few; J: TRBJ2-1; V: TRBV7-3; D: -; CDR3: CASSLRGSHEQFF; DNA: TGTGCCAGCAGCTTAAGGGGGTCCCATGAGCAGTTCTTC
size: many; J: TRBJ1-2; V: TRBV10-3; D: -; CDR3: CAIRQTDSPGYTF; DNA: TGTGCCATCAGGCAGACAGACTCCCCTGGCTACACCTTC
size: few; J: TRBJ2-3; V: TRBV12-3/TRBV12-4; D: -; CDR3: CASRPIDLFTSTDTQYF; DNA: TGTGCCAGCAGACCAATCGACCTTTTCACTAGCACAGATACGCAGTATTTT
size: many; J: TRBJ2-1; V: TRBV11-3; D: -; CDR3: CASSLTAGAYNEQFF; DNA: TGTGCCAGCAGCCTAACGGCGGGGGCGTACAATGAGCAGTTCTTC
size: -; J: TRBJ1-5; V: TRBV5-1; D: -; CDR3: CASSLVQGGQPQHF; DNA: TGCGCCAGCAGCTTGGTCCAGGGCGGGCAGCCCCAGCATTTT
size: few; J: TRBJ1-2; V: TRBV9; D: -; CDR3: CASSVGGQQLYGYTF; DNA: TGTGCCAGCAGCGTAGGTGGACAGCAACTATATGGCTACACCTTC
size: few; J: TRBJ2-3; V: TRBV6-2/TRBV6-3; D: -; CDR3: CASKFVVTDTQYF; DNA: TGTGCCAGCAAATTTGTAGTCACAGATACGCAGTATTTT
size: few; J: TRBJ1-2; V: TRBV7-3; D: TRBD1; CDR3: CASSAIAGGGYTF; DNA: TGTGCCAGCAGCGCAATCGCAGGGGGTGGCTACACCTTC
size: many; J: TRBJ2-1; V: TRBV5-1; D: TRBD2; CDR3: CASSLDIAGGDEQFF; DNA: TGCGCCAGCAGCTTGGATATAGCGGGGGGGGATGAGCAGTTCTTC
size: -; J: TRBJ1-3; V: TRBV5-8; D: TRBD1; CDR3: CASSLGDRAFSGNTIYF; DNA: TGTGCCAGCAGCTTGGGGGACAGGGCCTTCTCTGGAAACACCATATATTTT
size: -; J: TRBJ2-7; V: TRBV20-1; D: TRBD2; CDR3: CSARDLRTSGGNSYNEQYF; DNA: TGCAGTGCTAGAGATCTTCGGACTAGCGGGGGAAACTCCTACAATGAGCAGTACTTC
size: few; J: TRBJ1-1; V: TRBV7-2; D: -; CDR3: CASSLNPREWDAEAFF; DNA: TGTGCCAGCAGCCTAAACCCCCGGGAGTGGGACGCTGAAGCTTTCTTT
size: many; J: TRBJ2-6; V: TRBV7-9; D: -; CDR3: CASSLGRFSGANVLTF; DNA: TGTGCCAGCAGCTTAGGACGGTTCTCTGGGGCCAACGTCCTGACTTTC
size: many; J: TRBJ1-4; V: TRBV5-1; D: -; CDR3: CASSRGVQTPRGLFF; DNA: TGCGCCAGCAGCCGGGGGGTTCAAACCCCCCGAGGACTGTTTTTT
size: -; J: TRBJ1-1; V: TRBV19; D: -; CDR3: CASSRAATNTEAFF; DNA: TGTGCCAGTAGTAGGGCTGCCACGAACACTGAAGCTTTCTTT
size: -; J: TRBJ2-1; V: TRBV10-3; D: TRBD2; CDR3: CATTGTSGYNEQFF; DNA: TGTGCCACCACCGGGACTAGCGGCTACAATGAGCAGTTCTTC
size: -; J: TRBJ2-6; V: TRBV13; D: TRBD1; CDR3: CASSLGQGLLSGANVLTF; DNA: TGTGCCAGCAGCTTGGGACAGGGCCTTCTCTCTGGGGCCAACGTCCTGACTTTC
size: many; J: TRBJ2-6; V: TRBV9; D: -; CDR3: CASSVAPRRTSGANVLTF; DNA: TGTGCCAGCAGCGTAGCCCCGAGACGGACGTCTGGGGCCAACGTCCTGACTTTC
size: many; J: TRBJ2-7; V: TRBV25-1; D: TRBD1; CDR3: CASSEGNRGVYEQYF; DNA: TGTGCCAGCAGTGAAGGTAACAGGGGGGTGTACGAGCAGTACTTC
size: few; J: TRBJ2-2; V: TRBV9; D: TRBD2; CDR3: CASSVAGSGRAGELFF; DNA: TGTGCCAGCAGCGTAGCTGGGTCCGGGAGGGCCGGGGAGCTGTTTTTT
size: many; J: TRBJ2-1; V: TRBV18; D: -; CDR3: CASSPPTDSYNEQFF; DNA: TGTGCCAGCTCACCACCCACCGATTCCTACAATGAGCAGTTCTTC
size: -; J: TRBJ1-2; V: TRBV5-5; D: -; CDR3: CASRPGGGSHGYTF; DNA: TGTGCCAGCAGACCCGGGGGAGGGTCCCATGGCTACACCTTC
size: few; J: TRBJ2-2; V: TRBV27; D: -; CDR3: CASSLSVRGSAGTGELFF; DNA: TGTGCCAGCAGTTTATCGGTTAGGGGGTCAGCGGGCACCGGGGAGCTGTTTTTT
size: -; J: TRBJ2-7; V: TRBV10-3; D: TRBD2; CDR3: CATAGTSGGTYEQYF; DNA: TGTGCCACCGCCGGGACTAGCGGGGGAACCTACGAGCAGTACTTC
size: few; J: TRBJ2-5; V: TRBV7-2; D: TRBD1; CDR3: CASSKRTGAIETQYF; DNA: TGTGCCAGCAGCAAACGGACAGGGGCGATTGAGACCCAGTACTTC
size: many; J: TRBJ1-1; V: TRBV5-1; D: -; CDR3: CASSWDGVGANTEAFF; DNA: TGCGCCAGCAGCTGGGATGGTGTGGGGGCGAACACTGAAGCTTTCTTT
size: many; J: TRBJ2-3; V: TRBV5-1; D: -; CDR3: CASSLGLGIRTDTQYF; DNA: TGCGCCAGCAGCTTGGGACTAGGGATTCGCACAGATACGCAGTATTTT
size: many; J: TRBJ1-1; V: TRBV12-3/TRBV12-4; D: -; CDR3: CASSLMGDTEAFF; DNA: TGTGCCAGCAGTTTAATGGGGGACACTGAAGCTTTCTTT
size: -; J: TRBJ1-1; V: TRBV6-6; D: -; CDR3: CASSAREAFF; DNA: TGTGCCAGCAGCGCCCGGGAAGCTTTCTTT
size: -; J: TRBJ1-6; V: TRBV12-3/TRBV12-4; D: TRBD1; CDR3: CASSNDRDYNSPLHF; DNA: TGTGCCAGCAGCAACGACAGGGATTATAATTCACCCCTCCACTTT
size: -; J: TRBJ2-3; V: TRBV7-9; D: TRBD2; CDR3: CASSPPGREGGGNTQFF; DNA: TGTGCCAGCAGCCCCCCGGGCCGGGAGGGGGGCGGAAATACGCAGTTTTTT
size: few; J: TRBJ1-2; V: TRBV7-6; D: -; CDR3: CASSLLENYGYTF; DNA: TGTGCCAGCAGCTTATTGGAGAACTATGGCTACACCTTC
size: -; J: TRBJ1-1; V: TRBV10-3; D: -; CDR3: CAISESDSRGGTEAFF; DNA: TGTGCCATCAGTGAGTCGGACTCCCGAGGGGGCACTGAAGCTTTCTTT